These T cell receptor beta chains were read from a single sample in a study of blood T cell repertoires in COVID-19. This table comes from immunoSEQ multiplex PCR, and its TCRdb copy is limited to in-frame clones, with some not included. The sample yields hundreds of thousands of clones, 75% to 90% seen once. Sequenced input: peripheral blood. All receptors derive from a man aged 40-50 years with acute or convalescent COVID-19. CDR3s include the opening cysteine and the closing phenylalanine or tryptophan. D genes are given only for firm matches. Rows may omit the clone size; those that give it use once, few, many or a size class.

v_call,d_call,j_call,clone_size,cdr3_aa,cdr3_nt
TRBV2,NA,TRBJ2-1,NA,CASRREEQFF,TGTGCCAGCAGGAGGGAGGAGCAGTTCTTC
TRBV4-1,TRBD1,TRBJ1-2,many,CASSQVGQGGYGYTF,TGCGCCAGCAGCCAAGTCGGACAGGGGGGGTATGGCTACACCTTC
TRBV4-2,NA,TRBJ1-5,few,CASSQSTSNQPQHF,TGTGCCAGCAGCCAATCGACAAGCAATCAGCCCCAGCATTTT
TRBV5-1,NA,TRBJ1-2,NA,CASSLLHGANYGYTF,TGCGCCAGCAGCTTGTTGCACGGAGCGAACTATGGCTACACCTTC
TRBV19,NA,TRBJ1-2,NA,CASEFNYGYTF,TGTGCCAGCGAGTTTAACTATGGCTACACCTTC
TRBV2,TRBD2,TRBJ2-7,NA,CASSEVGGSGGDYEQYF,TGTGCCAGCAGTGAAGTTGGTGGTAGCGGGGGGGACTACGAGCAGTACTTC
TRBV21-1,NA,TRBJ1-1,NA,CASSFRRGQENTEAFF,TGTGCCAGCAGTTTCAGGAGGGGACAGGAGAACACTGAAGCTTTCTTT
TRBV24-1,NA,TRBJ2-2,NA,CATSRQTGELFF,TGTGCCACCAGCCGACAGACCGGGGAGCTGTTTTTT
TRBV28,NA,TRBJ1-6,NA,CASTKQGNNSPLHF,TGTGCCAGCACCAAACAGGGAAATAATTCACCCCTCCACTTT
TRBV11-1,NA,TRBJ2-1,NA,CASSPPLYGDSGEQFF,TGTGCCAGCAGCCCCCCCTTGTACGGGGATTCGGGTGAGCAGTTCTTC
TRBV4-2,TRBD2,TRBJ2-7,NA,CASSQDYKGGRAYEQYF,TGTGCCAGCAGCCAAGATTATAAGGGCGGGAGGGCCTACGAGCAGTACTTC
TRBV28,TRBD1,TRBJ2-3,NA,CASSMTGDRSDTQYF,TGTGCCAGCAGTATGACAGGGGATCGGTCAGATACGCAGTATTTT
TRBV10-3,NA,TRBJ1-1,NA,CAITERAGDTEAFF,TGTGCCATCACCGAGAGGGCAGGGGACACTGAAGCTTTCTTT
TRBV7-9,TRBD1,TRBJ2-5,NA,CASSPLGQGIETQYF,TGTGCCAGCAGCCCCCTGGGACAGGGAATCGAGACCCAGTACTTC
TRBV6-5,NA,TRBJ2-5,NA,CASTLRGQETQYF,TGTGCCAGCACCCTTAGGGGGCAAGAGACCCAGTACTTC
TRBV14,NA,TRBJ2-7,NA,CASSQEPGLPTYEQYF,TGTGCCAGCAGCCAAGAACCGGGTCTACCCACCTACGAGCAGTACTTC
TRBV2,TRBD1,TRBJ2-5,NA,CASSEEQGARETQYF,TGTGCCAGCAGTGAAGAACAGGGGGCCCGGGAGACCCAGTACTTC
TRBV5-1,TRBD1,TRBJ2-7,NA,CASSQRNTGTGHYEQYF,TGCGCCAGCAGCCAACGGAACACCGGGACAGGGCACTACGAGCAGTACTTC
TRBV3-1/TRBV3-2,TRBD1,TRBJ1-1,NA,CASTRTGGYEAFF,TGTGCCAGCACCCGTACAGGGGGGTACGAAGCTTTCTTT
TRBV27,NA,TRBJ1-1,NA,CASSLSVGGGEAFF,TGTGCCAGCAGTTTATCGGTGGGGGGAGGTGAAGCTTTCTTT
TRBV7-8,NA,TRBJ2-7,few,CASSWYKWGGDEQYF,TGTGCCAGCAGCTGGTACAAGTGGGGCGGCGACGAGCAGTACTTC
TRBV27,TRBD2,TRBJ2-3,NA,CASSLLAGWGSTQYF,TGTGCCAGCAGTCTACTAGCGGGATGGGGGAGTACGCAGTATTTT
TRBV27,TRBD1,TRBJ2-7,NA,CASSSQGAYEQYF,TGTGCCAGCAGTTCTCAGGGGGCCTACGAGCAGTACTTC
TRBV10-3,NA,TRBJ2-1,NA,CAIWGGGAVYNEQFF,TGTGCCATCTGGGGAGGGGGGGCGGTATACAATGAGCAGTTCTTC
TRBV27,TRBD1,TRBJ1-1,NA,CASSLIQGTTEAFF,TGTGCCAGCAGTTTAATACAGGGGACCACTGAAGCTTTCTTT
TRBV5-6,TRBD1,TRBJ1-5,NA,CASSYRDRGQPQHF,TGTGCCAGCAGCTACCGGGACAGGGGTCAGCCCCAGCATTTT
TRBV30,NA,TRBJ1-2,NA,CAWSVTMGGRNLRGYTF,TGTGCCTGGAGTGTAACAATGGGGGGGAGAAACCTTCGGGGCTACACCTTC
TRBV4-1,TRBD2,TRBJ2-7,NA,CASSQEEGGGAYEQYF,TGCGCCAGCAGCCAAGAGGAGGGCGGGGGGGCCTACGAGCAGTACTTC
TRBV5-1,TRBD1,TRBJ1-2,NA,CASSLGGGGYGYTF,TGCGCCAGCAGCTTGGGAGGGGGCGGCTATGGCTACACCTTC
TRBV7-9,NA,TRBJ2-3,once,CARALGDTQYF,TGTGCCAGAGCCCTAGGAGATACGCAGTATTTT
TRBV3-1/TRBV3-2,NA,TRBJ1-2,NA,CASSQDPEGLGYGYTF,TGTGCCAGCAGCCAAGATCCGGAGGGGCTCGGCTATGGCTACACCTTC
TRBV3-1/TRBV3-2,TRBD1,TRBJ2-4,NA,CASSHQTGGAVTYF,TGTGCCAGCAGCCATCAGACAGGGGGAGCAGTGACCTACTTC
TRBV18,TRBD2,TRBJ2-3,NA,CASSRTSGPSREDTQYF,TGTGCCAGCTCACGGACTAGCGGGCCGTCTAGGGAAGATACGCAGTATTTT
TRBV3-1/TRBV3-2,TRBD1,TRBJ1-5,few,CASSPGTGGNQPQHF,TGTGCCAGCAGCCCCGGGACAGGGGGCAATCAGCCCCAGCATTTT
TRBV6-5,NA,TRBJ1-3,NA,CASSYSSGVEDTIYF,TGTGCCAGCAGTTACTCGTCCGGGGTTGAGGACACCATATATTTT
TRBV6-5,TRBD1,TRBJ1-2,NA,CASSYSIYRGKDGYTF,TGTGCCAGCAGTTACTCGATATACAGGGGCAAGGATGGCTACACCTTC
TRBV7-9,TRBD2,TRBJ2-1,NA,CASRRLAAYNEQFF,TGTGCCAGCAGGCGACTAGCGGCGTACAATGAGCAGTTCTTC
TRBV9,TRBD2,TRBJ2-5,NA,CASSVGARGGVDQETQYF,TGTGCCAGCAGCGTAGGCGCACGGGGGGGTGTGGACCAAGAGACCCAGTACTTC
TRBV6-6,TRBD1,TRBJ1-2,NA,CASSYGQGNGYTF,TGTGCCAGCAGCTACGGACAGGGAAATGGCTACACCTTC
TRBV7-2,TRBD2,TRBJ2-5,once,CASSLTSGREFETQYF,TGTGCCAGCAGCTTAACTAGCGGGAGGGAGTTTGAGACCCAGTACTTC